Listed below are T cell receptor beta chains from one sample, sequenced in a study of glioma-infiltrating T cells after dendritic cell vaccination. Libraries were prepared by immunoSEQ multiplex PCR; TCRdb keeps only in-frame clonotypes and omits some of them. The sample holds approximately 85,000 clones, around 84% seen once. The material was blood, obtained after dendritic cell vaccination. These receptors came from a human donor with glioblastoma. CDR3s include the opening cysteine and the closing phenylalanine or tryptophan. D genes are given only for firm matches. Rows give clone size only sometimes, using once, few, many, or a class for an expanded clone.

once TRBD1 TRBJ2-7 TRBV5-1 TGCGCCAGTGCCACCCTGGGGACAGGGGCCTTCTACGAGCAGTACTTC CASATLGTGAFYEQYF
once - TRBJ1-5 TRBV7-9 TGTGCCAGCAGCTTGGAGGGGCCCCAGCATTTT CASSLEGPQHF
- TRBD1 TRBJ2-5 TRBV7-9 TGTGCCAGCAGCCGGGACAGGGTCGGAGAGACCCAGTACTTC CASSRDRVGETQYF
- - TRBJ2-3 TRBV5-1 TGCGCCAGCAGCATGGCAGGCCATACGCAGTATTTT CASSMAGHTQYF
- TRBD1 TRBJ2-2 TRBV9 TGTGCCAGCAGCGTAAGGCCCCGACAGGGCCGGAACACCGGGGAGCTGTTTTTT CASSVRPRQGRNTGELFF
- - TRBJ1-2 TRBV28 TGTGCCAGCAGTACGGGGGGAGACTATGGCTACACCTTC CASSTGGDYGYTF
- TRBD1 TRBJ2-7 TRBV5-1 TGCGCCAGCAGCTACTCGACAGGGTCCTACGAGCAGTACTTC CASSYSTGSYEQYF
- TRBD2 TRBJ2-3 TRBV5-1 TGCGCCAGCAGCCCTCCGACTAGCACTAGCACAGATACGCAGTATTTT CASSPPTSTSTDTQYF
few - TRBJ2-1 TRBV7-9 TGTGCCAGCAGCTTAGGGAGCTCCTACAATGAGCAGTTCTTC CASSLGSSYNEQFF
- - TRBJ2-7 TRBV27 TGTGCCAGCAGTTTATCGACAGTCAGCTCCTACGAGCAGTACTTC CASSLSTVSSYEQYF
- - TRBJ1-2 TRBV6-1 TGTGCCAGCAGTGATTTGGGAGGGGGTGGCTACACCTTC CASSDLGGGGYTF
- TRBD1 TRBJ2-1 TRBV5-1 TGCGCCAGCAGCTTCATCTCTGGGGGACAGGGGAAGCATGAGCAGTTCTTC CASSFISGGQGKHEQFF
- - TRBJ2-3 TRBV27 TGTGCCAGCAGTTTCTCCGGGGTAGATACGCAGTATTTT CASSFSGVDTQYF
- - TRBJ1-6 TRBV27 TGTGCCAGCAGTCCCTGGGACATTGTCAAATCGGGCTCCTATAATTCACCCCTCCACTTT CASSPWDIVKSGSYNSPLHF
few TRBD1 TRBJ2-7 TRBV19 TGTGCCAGTACCGGGGACAGCTCCTACGAGCAGTACTTC CASTGDSSYEQYF
once TRBD2 TRBJ2-3 TRBV15 TGTGCCACCAGCAGAGATTTGACTAGCGGGACGACAGATACGCAGTATTTT CATSRDLTSGTTDTQYF
- - TRBJ1-3 TRBV28 TGTGCCAGCAGTCAGGCGGGGGCGCGAGGAAACACCATATATTTT CASSQAGARGNTIYF
- - TRBJ1-1 TRBV19 TGTGCCAGTAGTATTTCCAGGAACACTGAAGCTTTCTTT CASSISRNTEAFF
- - TRBJ1-1 TRBV25-1 TGTGCCAGCAGTACTCAAAACGCTGAAGCTTTCTTT CASSTQNAEAFF
- - TRBJ2-3 TRBV7-9 TGTGCCAGCAGCTCCCCCCCCGGGGATACGCAGTATTTT CASSSPPGDTQYF
- - TRBJ1-5 TRBV2 TGTGCCAGCAGCCCCTCCTCTCCCAATCAGCCCCAGCATTTT CASSPSSPNQPQHF
- - TRBJ1-2 TRBV6-1 TGTGCCAGCATCCCTCGGCAACTAGGCTATGGCTACACCTTC CASIPRQLGYGYTF
- - TRBJ2-2 TRBV9 TGTGCCAGCAGCGTAGCAGGGCACGCGAACACCGGGGAGCTGTTTTTT CASSVAGHANTGELFF
- - TRBJ1-1 TRBV27 TGTGCCAGCAGTTTATCAGTGTTAGAGGTAGCTTTCTTT CASSLSVLEVAFF
- TRBD1 TRBJ2-2 TRBV4-1 TGCGCCTCTAGGGGGTCGGGCAACCGGGACAGGTATACCGGGGAGCTGTTTTTT CASRGSGNRDRYTGELFF